This T cell receptor (beta chain) was sequenced during a study of cytomegalovirus exposure and HLA in healthy donors. As to this clone: Its target is unknown.

V gave up 6 bases and J gave up 6 bases; unmatched junction bases: 5. Germline loops: CDR1 SNHLY, CDR2 FYNNEI. The CDR3 sequence is 13 residues long. Study conclusions and caveats: In a later analysis, CMV-associated beta chains were mostly HLA-associated, it appeared.

Amplification used 60 Vbeta primers and 13 Jbeta primers. Measured with immunoSEQ multiplex PCR; TCRdb has only the in-frame clones, and not every one. Altogether roughly 150,000 clones are present, 60% to 80% being singletons, with the ten largest covering roughly 0.69%. The chain has TRBV2 and TRBJ1-3, with 7 positions matching TRBD1. The sample was PBMCs. This TCR derives from a male donor in good health and CMV-seronegative. Here the CDR3 DNA reads TGTGCCAGCAGCCCGGGACAGCTAAACACCATATATTTT. This gives the protein CASSPGQLNTIYF.